This TCR beta chain was found in a study of identical twins. A universal primer binding site was introduced by template switching. The final cDNA contained unique molecular identifiers. Each CDR3 protein is one row after TCRdb ran MiXCR on the 5' RACE reads. The table includes about 530,000 distinct CDR3 sequences, about 22% detected once. The V and J ends lost 1 base and 2 bases respectively, with 9 bases between them. The germline V gene has CDR1 SGHKS and CDR2 YYEKEE (reference sequence). The CDR3 loop spans 14 amino acids. This sample was also put to use in a study of yellow fever vaccine responses in identical twins.

The clonotype originates from a woman aged 18-30 years in good health. Sequencing input: CD4+ T cells sorted from blood. J is TRBJ2-5 and V is TRBV5-5; D uncertain. CDR3 sequence (DNA): TGTGCCAGCAGCTTGAGTACATATCAAGAGACCCAGTACTTC. Protein product: CASSLSTYQETQYF.